This T cell receptor beta chain was sequenced in a study of cytomegalovirus exposure and HLA in healthy donors. Overall study: From about 200 million T cells, an earlier analysis saw approximately 110 million unique TCR beta sequences. General observations from the study: When analyzed later, a missense DCLRE1C variant was found to be linked to TCR beta V- and J-gene trimming. High sensitivity and specificity were reportedly achieved when the classifier diagnosed cytomegalovirus status. Later, an analysis found that common viral pathogens appeared to be linked with several of the most significant clusters.

PCR primers comprised 60 Vbeta and 13 Jbeta primers. Using immunoSEQ multiplex PCR, the repertoire was profiled, and TCRdb retains in-frame clones only, with some absent. The data contain some 130,000 clones, around 70% of them singletons. This clone was observed a single time. Its cognate antigen is unknown. The CDR3 is made up of 16 amino acids. V was shortened by 9 bases and J by 1 base, with 21 bases between the two germline ends. Germline CDR1 and CDR2: SNHLY and FYNNEI. The sequenced material came from PBMCs. This receptor was identified in a male donor in good health and CMV-seronegative. The rearrangement joins TRBV2 to TRBJ2-5; a possible D gene is TRBD1 (6 bases). CDR3 nucleotide sequence: TGTGCCAGTTCCCCACGTTGGGGGCGCGTCCAAGAGACCCAGTACTTC. It encodes CASSPRWGRVQETQYF.